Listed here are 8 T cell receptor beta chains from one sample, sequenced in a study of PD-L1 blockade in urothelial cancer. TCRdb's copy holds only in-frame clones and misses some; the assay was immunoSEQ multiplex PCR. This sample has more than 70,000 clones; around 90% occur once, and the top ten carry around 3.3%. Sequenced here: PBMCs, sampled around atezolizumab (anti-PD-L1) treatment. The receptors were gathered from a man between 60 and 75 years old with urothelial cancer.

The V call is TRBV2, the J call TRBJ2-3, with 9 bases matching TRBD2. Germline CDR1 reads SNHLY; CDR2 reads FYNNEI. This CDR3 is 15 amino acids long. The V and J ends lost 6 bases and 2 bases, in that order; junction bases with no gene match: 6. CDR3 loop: CASRWAGGNTDTQYF. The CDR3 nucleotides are TGTGCCAGCAGGTGGGCGGGAGGGAACACAGATACGCAGTATTTT. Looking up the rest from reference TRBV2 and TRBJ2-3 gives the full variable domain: EPEVTQTPSHQVTQMGQEVILRCVPISNHLYFYWYRQILGQKVEFLVSFYNNEISEKSEIFDDQFSVERPDGSNFTLKIRSTKLEDSAMYFCASRWAGGNTDTQYFGPGTRLTVL.

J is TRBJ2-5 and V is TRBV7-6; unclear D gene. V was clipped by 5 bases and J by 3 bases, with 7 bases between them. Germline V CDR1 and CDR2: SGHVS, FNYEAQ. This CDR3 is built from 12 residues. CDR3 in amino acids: CASSNVEETQYF. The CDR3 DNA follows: TGTGCCAGCAGCAATGTAGAAGAGACCCAGTACTTC.

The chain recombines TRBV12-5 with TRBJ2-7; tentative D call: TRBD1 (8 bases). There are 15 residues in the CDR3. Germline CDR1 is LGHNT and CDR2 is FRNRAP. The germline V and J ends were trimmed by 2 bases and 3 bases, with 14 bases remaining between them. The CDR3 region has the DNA TGTGCTAGTGGTTTGATACAGGGGGGGAGCTACGAGCAGTACTTC. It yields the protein CASGLIQGGSYEQYF.

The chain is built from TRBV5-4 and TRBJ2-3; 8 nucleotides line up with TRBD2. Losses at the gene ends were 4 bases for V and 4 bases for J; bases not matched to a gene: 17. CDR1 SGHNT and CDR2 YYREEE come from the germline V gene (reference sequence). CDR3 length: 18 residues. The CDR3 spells CASSPGLYLGGASDTQYF. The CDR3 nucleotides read TGTGCCAGCAGCCCGGGGTTATACCTCGGGGGGGCGTCAGATACGCAGTATTTT.

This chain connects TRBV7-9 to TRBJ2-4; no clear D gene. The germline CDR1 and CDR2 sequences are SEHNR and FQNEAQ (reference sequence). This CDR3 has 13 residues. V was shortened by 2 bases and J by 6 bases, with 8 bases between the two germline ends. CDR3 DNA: TGTGCCAGCAGCTTAACCGCGATAAACATTCAGTACTTC. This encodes CASSLTAINIQYF. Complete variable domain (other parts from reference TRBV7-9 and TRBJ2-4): DTGVSQNPRHKITKRGQNVTFRCDPISEHNRLYWYRQTLGQGPEFLTYFQNEAQLEKSRLLSDRFSAERPKGSFSTLEIQRTEQGDSAMYLCASSLTAINIQYFGAGTRLSVL.

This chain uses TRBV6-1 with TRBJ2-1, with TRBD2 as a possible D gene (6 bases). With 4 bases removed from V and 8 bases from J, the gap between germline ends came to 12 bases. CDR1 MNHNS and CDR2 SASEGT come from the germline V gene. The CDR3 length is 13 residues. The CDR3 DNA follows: TGTGCCAGCAGTGTGACTAGGGCCCATGAGCAGTTCTTC. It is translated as CASSVTRAHEQFF.

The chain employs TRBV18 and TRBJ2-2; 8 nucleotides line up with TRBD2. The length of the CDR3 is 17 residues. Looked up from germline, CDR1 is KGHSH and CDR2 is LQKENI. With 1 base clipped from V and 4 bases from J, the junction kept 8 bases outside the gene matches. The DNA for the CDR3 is TGTGCCAGCTCACCACAAGAGGCGGGAGGCGGCACCGGGGAGCTGTTTTTT. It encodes CASSPQEAGGGTGELFF.

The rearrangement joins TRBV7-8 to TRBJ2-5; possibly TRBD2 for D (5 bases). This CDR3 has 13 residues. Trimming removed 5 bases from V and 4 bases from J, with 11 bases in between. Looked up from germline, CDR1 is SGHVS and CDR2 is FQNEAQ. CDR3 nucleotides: TGTGCCAGCAGCCGGGGATCGGGAGAGACCCAGTACTTC. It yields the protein CASSRGSGETQYF.